This TCR beta chain emerged from a study of blood T cell repertoires in COVID-19. Study in general: The United States, Italy and Spain were the sources of the acute and convalescent COVID-19 samples. Nucleic acid was either cDNA or gDNA, and it came from T cells, B-cell-depleted T cells, or PBMCs.

The CDR3 sequence is 12 residues long. Germline-derived CDR1 and CDR2 are GTSNPN and SVGIG (reference sequence). Deletions cut 0 bases from V and 5 bases from J, with 7 bases between. As originally analysed: How many nucleated cells were present was estimated from reference gene primer amplification. Sequencing was performed with immunoSEQ multiplex PCR; in TCRdb, only in-frame clones are kept and a portion is missing. D and trimming were read from the DNA, whereas the V and J calls and clone size are those reported in that table. In the table there are roughly 24,000 clones, 90% of which are singletons.

This TCR derives from a woman in her sixties or seventies with active COVID-19. The chain recombines TRBV30 with TRBJ1-2, with TRBD1 as a possible D gene (5 bases). Sequencing was performed on peripheral blood. The CDR3 loop is CAWSVQVYGYTF. The CDR3 DNA reads as TGTGCCTGGAGTGTACAGGTTTATGGCTACACCTTC. The variable domain in full, with the rest retrieved from reference TRBV30 and TRBJ1-2, is SQTIHQWPATLVQPVGSPLSLECTVEGTSNPNLYWYRQAAGRGLQLLFYSVGIGQISSEVPQNLSASRPQDRQFILSSKKLLLSDSGFYLCAWSVQVYGYTFGSGTRLTVV.